Listed below are T cell receptor beta chains from one sample, sequenced in a study of OX40 agonist ivuxolimab in advanced cancers. Sequencing used immunoSEQ multiplex PCR; TCRdb keeps in-frame clones, though not all of them. This sample has 30,000 to 40,000 clones; approximately 79% occur once, and the top ten carry roughly 14%. The sample here was CD4+ or CD8+ T cells sorted from blood, taken in a trial of the OX40 agonist ivuxolimab. Source of these receptors: an adult with an advanced solid tumor such as melanoma, head and neck, liver or kidney cancer. Both conserved end residues are part of each CDR3. Each record gives: J gene, clone size, D gene, V gene, CDR3 DNA, CDR3 protein. D genes are given only for firm matches. Clone size is given for some rows only: seen once, a few or many times, or a class if the clone is expanded.

J: TRBJ2-7; size: -; D: -; V: TRBV2; DNA: TGTGCCAGCAGTTCAAGCCCCTACTCCTACGAGCAGTACTTC; CDR3: CASSSSPYSYEQYF
J: TRBJ1-4; size: -; D: -; V: TRBV6-5; DNA: TGTGCCAGCAAGGACTCGGGTTGGAATGAAAAACTGTTTTTT; CDR3: CASKDSGWNEKLFF
J: TRBJ1-5; size: few; D: TRBD1; V: TRBV27; DNA: TGTGCCAGCAGTTTCTATGGGACAGGAGGGAATCAGCCCCAGCATTTT; CDR3: CASSFYGTGGNQPQHF
J: TRBJ2-1; size: few; D: -; V: TRBV20-1; DNA: TGCAGCCCCTACTCCTACAATGAGCAGTTCTTC; CDR3: CSPYSYNEQFF
J: TRBJ1-3; size: -; D: -; V: TRBV28; DNA: TGTGCCAGCAGTTTATTCGCTAGTGGGGTCAGCTCTGGAAACACCATATATTTT; CDR3: CASSLFASGVSSGNTIYF
J: TRBJ2-5; size: -; D: TRBD1; V: TRBV7-7; DNA: TGTGCTAGCAGCTTGGGGGCTACAGGGGGCCTTCACTTC; CDR3: CASSLGATGGLHF
J: TRBJ2-7; size: -; D: -; V: TRBV6-6; DNA: TGTGCCAGCAGAGAGGACCCTCCCTACGAGCAGTACTTC; CDR3: CASREDPPYEQYF
J: TRBJ2-5; size: -; D: -; V: TRBV5-1; DNA: TGCGCCAGCAGCCTGGGACACTTCCAAGAGACCCAGTACTTC; CDR3: CASSLGHFQETQYF
J: TRBJ2-7; size: -; D: -; V: TRBV15; DNA: TGTGCCACCAGCAGAGATCGGGTCGAGCAGTACTTC; CDR3: CATSRDRVEQYF
J: TRBJ2-3; size: -; D: -; V: TRBV6-4; DNA: TGTGCCAGCAGCGCCTTTGGAGATACGCAGTATTTT; CDR3: CASSAFGDTQYF
J: TRBJ2-3; size: -; D: -; V: TRBV19; DNA: TGTGCCAGTAGTTTAGAGGCAGATACGCAGTATTTT; CDR3: CASSLEADTQYF
J: TRBJ2-7; size: -; D: TRBD1; V: TRBV11-2; DNA: TGTGCCAGCAGCCGGGACAGCGTCTCCTACGAGCAGTACTTC; CDR3: CASSRDSVSYEQYF
J: TRBJ1-4; size: few; D: -; V: TRBV28; DNA: TGTGCCAGCAGTGGACCGGACTACTTCGAAAAACTGTTTTTT; CDR3: CASSGPDYFEKLFF
J: TRBJ1-1; size: -; D: -; V: TRBV5-5; DNA: TGTGCCAGCACCCCACCGGGGAGGAACACTGAAGCTTTCTTT; CDR3: CASTPPGRNTEAFF
J: TRBJ2-5; size: -; D: -; V: TRBV10-3; DNA: TGTGCCATCGGCCTAGGAGAGACCCAGTACTTC; CDR3: CAIGLGETQYF
J: TRBJ2-7; size: -; D: -; V: TRBV7-9; DNA: TGTGCCAGCAGCTCGAAGACAGAGCAGTACTTC; CDR3: CASSSKTEQYF
J: TRBJ2-5; size: -; D: TRBD2; V: TRBV7-9; DNA: TGTGCCAGCAGCTTAGCGGGCCGGGAGGGGGAGACCCAGTACTTC; CDR3: CASSLAGREGETQYF
J: TRBJ2-2; size: -; D: -; V: TRBV4-2; DNA: TGTGCCAGCAGCCCCCGGATCGCGAGAGGTGTCGGGGAGCTGTTTTTT; CDR3: CASSPRIARGVGELFF
J: TRBJ2-2; size: once; D: -; V: TRBV7-3; DNA: TGTGCCAGCAGCTTCGGCGTCGGAGGAGGAACCGGGGAGCTGTTTTTT; CDR3: CASSFGVGGGTGELFF
J: TRBJ2-7; size: -; D: -; V: TRBV4-1; DNA: TGCGCCAGCAGCCAAGATGGGCAGGGGTCAGTCGAGCAGTACTTC; CDR3: CASSQDGQGSVEQYF
J: TRBJ1-1; size: -; D: TRBD1; V: TRBV10-2; DNA: TGCGCCAGCAGTGGGGACAGGGCTTTCTTT; CDR3: CASSGDRAFF
J: TRBJ2-7; size: -; D: -; V: TRBV7-8; DNA: TGTGCCAGCAGCTCTACGGGCAGCCCCTACGAGCAGTACTTC; CDR3: CASSSTGSPYEQYF
J: TRBJ1-4; size: -; D: TRBD1; V: TRBV7-9; DNA: TGTGCCAGCAGCTTGGGGACAGGGGGGATGCTTAATGAAAAACTGTTTTTT; CDR3: CASSLGTGGMLNEKLFF
J: TRBJ1-5; size: -; D: TRBD1; V: TRBV6-1; DNA: TGTGCCAGCAGTGGCGGACAGGGGGGTCAGCCCCAGCATTTT; CDR3: CASSGGQGGQPQHF
J: TRBJ2-6; size: -; D: -; V: TRBV7-8; DNA: TGTGCCAGCAGCTTAAGACCCTTCGGGGCCAACGTCCTGACTTTC; CDR3: CASSLRPFGANVLTF
J: TRBJ2-2; size: -; D: -; V: TRBV5-1; DNA: TGCGCCAGCAGCTTGGCAGGGGAGAACACCGGGGAGCTGTTTTTT; CDR3: CASSLAGENTGELFF
J: TRBJ1-3; size: -; D: -; V: TRBV30; DNA: TGTGCCTGGATAGCCCCGAGCTCTGGAAACACCATATATTTT; CDR3: CAWIAPSSGNTIYF
J: TRBJ2-3; size: -; D: -; V: TRBV7-9; DNA: TGTGCCAGCAGCTTAGCAGGAGGGCCCCAGGGAGATACGCAGTATTTT; CDR3: CASSLAGGPQGDTQYF
J: TRBJ2-2; size: -; D: -; V: TRBV11-2; DNA: TGTGCCAGCAGCCAAGGGGTGAGCGGGGAGCTGTTTTTT; CDR3: CASSQGVSGELFF
J: TRBJ1-1; size: -; D: TRBD1; V: TRBV5-5; DNA: TGTGCCAGCACCTATCAGACAGGGGGAACTGAAGCTTTCTTT; CDR3: CASTYQTGGTEAFF
J: TRBJ2-7; size: -; D: -; V: TRBV28; DNA: TGTGCCAGCAGCGCGACCGACACCTACGAGCAGTACTTC; CDR3: CASSATDTYEQYF
J: TRBJ2-3; size: -; D: -; V: TRBV7-8; DNA: TGTGCCAGCAGCTTTGGTGAGGCAGGGCGCACAGATACGCAGTATTTT; CDR3: CASSFGEAGRTDTQYF
J: TRBJ2-3; size: -; D: TRBD2; V: TRBV19; DNA: TGTGCCAGTAGTATACCCCGGACTAGCGGGGGACCACCAAGCACAGATACGCAGTATTTT; CDR3: CASSIPRTSGGPPSTDTQYF
J: TRBJ2-1; size: -; D: -; V: TRBV9; DNA: TGTGCCAGCAGCGTAGATTACCACAATGAGCAGTTCTTC; CDR3: CASSVDYHNEQFF
J: TRBJ1-1; size: -; D: -; V: TRBV29-1; DNA: TGCAGCGTTCGCAGAGAGGCTGAAGCTTTCTTT; CDR3: CSVRREAEAFF
J: TRBJ2-1; size: -; D: -; V: TRBV29-1; DNA: TGCAGCTCGGGGTCCTACAATGAGCAGTTCTTC; CDR3: CSSGSYNEQFF
J: TRBJ1-6; size: -; D: TRBD1; V: TRBV30; DNA: TGTGCCGGAAGAGACAGGGGTGGCAATTCACCCCTCCACTTT; CDR3: CAGRDRGGNSPLHF
J: TRBJ2-6; size: -; D: TRBD1; V: TRBV9; DNA: TGTGCCAGCAGCGATGCTACGAGGGACAGTTCTGGGGCCAACGTCCTGACTTTC; CDR3: CASSDATRDSSGANVLTF
J: TRBJ2-7; size: -; D: TRBD2; V: TRBV7-8; DNA: TGTGCCAGCAGCTTAGAGGGACTAGCGGCTAGCTCCTACGAGCAGTACTTC; CDR3: CASSLEGLAASSYEQYF
J: TRBJ1-6; size: -; D: TRBD1; V: TRBV11-3; DNA: TGTGCCAGCAGCCCAAGGACAGGGGGCGATTCACCCCTCCACTTT; CDR3: CASSPRTGGDSPLHF
J: TRBJ2-2; size: -; D: -; V: TRBV21-1; DNA: TGTGCCAGCAGCAAAAACCCTAGCGAAAACACCGGGGAGCTGTTTTTT; CDR3: CASSKNPSENTGELFF
J: TRBJ2-1; size: -; D: TRBD2; V: TRBV5-6; DNA: TGTGCCAGCAGCTTGGTGAGGCTAGCGGGAGTAAATGAGCAGTTCTTC; CDR3: CASSLVRLAGVNEQFF
J: TRBJ1-2; size: -; D: -; V: TRBV28; DNA: TGTGCCAGCAGTATCCTTGTAGGGGCGAGGGACTATGGCTACACCTTC; CDR3: CASSILVGARDYGYTF
J: TRBJ2-2; size: -; D: -; V: TRBV6-5; DNA: TGTGCCAGCAGTACATCTGGGAGGAGCACCGGGGAGCTGTTTTTT; CDR3: CASSTSGRSTGELFF
J: TRBJ2-1; size: -; D: TRBD2; V: TRBV6-1; DNA: TGTGCCAGCAGACCCGGGACTATCCCGTACAATGAGCAGTTCTTC; CDR3: CASRPGTIPYNEQFF
J: TRBJ1-1; size: -; D: -; V: TRBV5-1; DNA: TGCGCCAGCAGCTTAGGGAGTGGGGGTGTGAACACTGAAGCTTTCTTT; CDR3: CASSLGSGGVNTEAFF
J: TRBJ2-4; size: few; D: -; V: TRBV28; DNA: TGTGCCAGCACCTTCACGGGGGCAGGCAAAAACATTCAGTACTTC; CDR3: CASTFTGAGKNIQYF
J: TRBJ2-1; size: -; D: -; V: TRBV18; DNA: TGTGCCAGCTCACCCCCAGGGGTGTGGGGGCGGGATGAGCAGTTCTTC; CDR3: CASSPPGVWGRDEQFF
J: TRBJ2-7; size: -; D: TRBD2; V: TRBV5-1; DNA: TGCGCCAGCAGGTCGATAGCGGGGGGTTACGAGCAGTACTTC; CDR3: CASRSIAGGYEQYF
J: TRBJ2-2; size: -; D: -; V: TRBV14; DNA: TGTGCCAGCAGCCAAGTTGCCGGGGAGCTGTTTTTT; CDR3: CASSQVAGELFF
J: TRBJ2-3; size: -; D: -; V: TRBV9; DNA: TGTGCCAGCAATACCAGGGCCACAGATACGCAGTATTTT; CDR3: CASNTRATDTQYF
J: TRBJ1-1; size: -; D: -; V: TRBV6-5; DNA: TGTGCCACCCTACACTCGACTGAAGCTTTCTTT; CDR3: CATLHSTEAFF
J: TRBJ1-2; size: few; D: TRBD1; V: TRBV7-9; DNA: TGTGCCAGCAGCTTAAGACAGGGGGTAAACTATGGCTACACCTTC; CDR3: CASSLRQGVNYGYTF
J: TRBJ1-5; size: -; D: TRBD1; V: TRBV6-6; DNA: TGTGCCAGCAGTTTGGGACAGGGAGATCAGCCCCAGCATTTT; CDR3: CASSLGQGDQPQHF